These 2 T cell receptor beta chains originate from one sample sequenced in a study of PD-1 blockade in mismatch repair-deficient tumors. The protocol was immunoSEQ multiplex PCR, while the TCRdb copy is restricted to in-frame clones and leaves out a portion. The data show over 15,000 clones, with 80% to 85% seen just once and 3.4% held by the top ten. Here the sequenced sample was PBMCs, taken 4 weeks after starting pembrolizumab. These receptors all come from an adult with mismatch repair-deficient cancer.

The chain links TRBV28 to TRBJ1-5; D may be TRBD1 (6 bases). V was clipped by 5 bases and J by 4 bases, with 15 bases between them. There are 15 residues in the CDR3. Germline V lookup: CDR1 MDHEN, CDR2 SYDVKM. The CDR3 bases are TGTGCCAGCAGTGCCTCCGGGACACTAAATCAGCCCCAGCATTTT. It translates to CASSASGTLNQPQHF.

The V gene is TRBV5-4, the J gene TRBJ1-1, with TRBD1 matching over 7 bases. CDR1 and CDR2 from the germline V gene are SGHNT and YYREEE (reference sequence). The CDR3 extends over 13 amino acids. After removal of 7 bases from V and 2 bases from J, the junction contained 5 bases not matched to a gene. CDR3 sequence (DNA): TGTGCCAGCCGGGGACAGCCCAACACTGAAGCTTTCTTT. Translation gives CASRGQPNTEAFF.